This is a list of T cell receptor beta chains from one sample in a study of CD8 T cells in Susac syndrome. TCRdb processed the immunoSEQ multiplex PCR reads anew with MiXCR; each CDR3 protein has one entry. The table records a few hundred thousand distinct CDR3 sequences, approximately 90% of them present only once. Sequencing was performed on CD4+ T cells from PBMCs. The receptors were sampled from a human donor with multiple sclerosis. The CDR3 runs from the conserved cysteine through the conserved F or W. A D gene is named only where the DNA matches it firmly. Clone sizes are given selectively: once, few, many, or a class where the clone is expanded.

J | size | V | D | DNA | CDR3
TRBJ1-3 | . | TRBV6-5 | . | TGTGCCAGCAGTTACATCGGCGGACAGAAAAGCTCTGGAAACACCATATATTTT | CASSYIGGQKSSGNTIYF
TRBJ1-6 | . | TRBV30 | . | TGTGCCTGGAGTGTAGGTGATTCACCCCTCCACTTT | CAWSVGDSPLHF
TRBJ2-1 | . | TRBV15 | . | TGTGCCACCAGCAGAGACAGGGGGGCCTACAATGAGCAGTTCTTC | CATSRDRGAYNEQFF
TRBJ2-5 | . | TRBV7-2 | . | TGTGCCAGCAGCCCCGATCCCCCGGAGACCCAGTACTTC | CASSPDPPETQYF
TRBJ1-1 | . | TRBV19 | . | TGTGCCAGCTTACAGGGAGAGGTGAGGACTGAAGCTTTCTTT | CASLQGEVRTEAFF
TRBJ1-1 | . | TRBV5-1 | . | TGCGCCAGCAGCTTGGAGCCAGGGGAGGACACTGAAGCTTTCTTT | CASSLEPGEDTEAFF
TRBJ1-3 | . | TRBV9 | . | TGTGCCAGCAGCGTACAGTTCTCTGGAAACACCATATATTTT | CASSVQFSGNTIYF
TRBJ1-2 | . | TRBV5-1 | TRBD1 | TGCGCCAGCAGCCGAGACAGGGGGGAACGCGGCTACACCTTC | CASSRDRGERGYTF
TRBJ1-6 | . | TRBV29-1 | . | TGCAGCGTTGGATCCGCCTATAATTCACCCCTCCACTTT | CSVGSAYNSPLHF
TRBJ2-2 | . | TRBV25-1 | TRBD1 | TGTGCCAGCAGTGAGACAGGGCGAAAAGGCGGGGAGCTGTTTTTT | CASSETGRKGGELFF
TRBJ2-1 | . | TRBV24-1 | . | TGTGCCACCAGTGATTCGCGAAGGGGTAAATCCTACAATGAGCAGTTCTTC | CATSDSRRGKSYNEQFF
TRBJ1-1 | . | TRBV27 | . | TGTGCCAGCAGTCCCCGGTGGTCGGACACTGAAGCTTTCTTT | CASSPRWSDTEAFF
TRBJ1-2 | . | TRBV5-1 | . | TGCGCCAGCAGCGCTACAACAGGGATGGGGGACGACTACACCTTC | CASSATTGMGDDYTF
TRBJ1-5 | . | TRBV6-1 | TRBD1 | TGTGCCAGCAGTCTGGAAGGGACAGGGAGTCAGCCCCAGCATTTT | CASSLEGTGSQPQHF
TRBJ2-7 | few | TRBV27 | . | TGTGCCAGCAGAGGGAACTCCTACGAGCAGTACTTC | CASRGNSYEQYF
TRBJ2-3 | . | TRBV7-2 | TRBD2 | TGTGCCAGCAGCGGGGTCCACACGACTAGCGGAGTCAATACGCAGTATTTT | CASSGVHTTSGVNTQYF
TRBJ2-1 | . | TRBV12-3/TRBV12-4 | . | TGTGCCAGCAGCCCAAGCAGGGGGACTAAGCTGTACAATGAGCAGTTCTTC | CASSPSRGTKLYNEQFF
TRBJ2-1 | . | TRBV29-1 | . | TGCAGCGTTTCATTACTACGGGATGAGCAGTTCTTC | CSVSLLRDEQFF
TRBJ2-3 | . | TRBV6-1 | . | TGTGCCAGCAGTCTGTCGAGGGGGGGCGGCCGCACAGATACGCAGTATTTT | CASSLSRGGGRTDTQYF
TRBJ2-1 | . | TRBV6-5 | . | TGTGCCAGCAGTTACTCGGGTGCGGGCTGGGTGGACAATGAGCAGTTCTTC | CASSYSGAGWVDNEQFF
TRBJ2-5 | . | TRBV2 | . | TGTGCCAGCAGTGAAGCGTCCTTTCGCGCGTCCATTGCGTACTTC | CASSEASFRASIAYF
TRBJ1-3 | . | TRBV12-3/TRBV12-4 | TRBD1 | TGTGCCAGCAGTTCCGAACCCGGGACAGGTACCACCATATATTTT | CASSSEPGTGTTIYF
TRBJ2-5 | . | TRBV6-2/TRBV6-3 | . | TGTGCCAGCAGTACCCCGCGGAGGGGTCAAGAGACCCAGTACTTC | CASSTPRRGQETQYF
TRBJ2-4 | . | TRBV6-2/TRBV6-3 | TRBD2 | TGTGCCAGCACGCCAGCGGGAGTAGCCAAAAACATTCAGTACTTC | CASTPAGVAKNIQYF
TRBJ2-7 | . | TRBV6-5 | . | TGTGCCAGCAGTTACTCATGGGGACCGAGCAACGAGCAGTACTTC | CASSYSWGPSNEQYF
TRBJ1-5 | . | TRBV29-1 | . | TGCAGCGTTAAAACACTGAGCAGCAATCAGCCCCAGCATTTT | CSVKTLSSNQPQHF
TRBJ1-4 | . | TRBV9 | TRBD1 | TGTGCCAGCAGCCCTGGAGACAGGGCCCTCCCTAATGAAAAACTGTTTTTT | CASSPGDRALPNEKLFF
TRBJ1-2 | . | TRBV7-9 | . | TGTGCCAGCAGCTTAAGTAGTTGGGTTGTAGACGGCTACACCTTC | CASSLSSWVVDGYTF
TRBJ1-1 | . | TRBV12-3/TRBV12-4 | . | TGTGCCAGCACCGGACATAACAGGTCTCCGGCTTTCTTT | CASTGHNRSPAFF
TRBJ2-1 | . | TRBV30 | . | TGTGCCTGGAGCGAGGGACTTTACAATGAGCAGTTCTTC | CAWSEGLYNEQFF
TRBJ1-1 | . | TRBV12-3/TRBV12-4 | TRBD1 | TGTGCCAGCAGTTTACGAGGACAGGGCCGTGGGGACACTGAAGCTTTCTTT | CASSLRGQGRGDTEAFF
TRBJ2-7 | . | TRBV30 | TRBD2 | TGTGCCTGGAGTGTACCCCAGTGGGGGGGCGAGCAGTACTTC | CAWSVPQWGGEQYF
TRBJ2-2 | . | TRBV12-3/TRBV12-4 | TRBD2 | TGTGCCAGCAGTGTGACTAGCGTCACCGGGGAGCTGTTTTTT | CASSVTSVTGELFF
TRBJ2-4 | . | TRBV12-3/TRBV12-4 | TRBD2 | TGTGCCAGCAGCTCTAGCGGGAGTTCCAAAAACATTCAGTACTTC | CASSSSGSSKNIQYF
TRBJ2-1 | . | TRBV29-1 | TRBD2 | TGCAGCGTTGAAGGCGCGGAGCGGGAGAAAAGCTCCTACAATGAGCAGTTCTTC | CSVEGAEREKSSYNEQFF
TRBJ1-5 | . | TRBV20-1 | TRBD1 | TGCAGTGCTAGAGAGGGGACAGTTAGCAATCAGCCCCAGCATTTT | CSAREGTVSNQPQHF
TRBJ1-2 | . | TRBV30 | . | TGTGCCCGAGGGGCCTCGGGGTATGGCTACACCTTC | CARGASGYGYTF
TRBJ1-2 | . | TRBV18 | . | TGTGCCAGCTCACCTCTAGTACCTTCCAACTATGGCTACACCTTC | CASSPLVPSNYGYTF
TRBJ2-1 | . | TRBV4-1 | . | TGCGCCAGCAGCCAAGAGTGGAGACCGAGCTCCTACAATGAGCAGTTCTTC | CASSQEWRPSSYNEQFF
TRBJ2-7 | . | TRBV10-3 | . | TGTGCCATCAGTGAGTCCCCAGGGGCGGGGGCCAACGAGCAGTACTTC | CAISESPGAGANEQYF
TRBJ2-1 | once | TRBV29-1 | . | TGCAGCGTTGGATGGGGGGTCCCTAATGAGCAGTTCTTC | CSVGWGVPNEQFF